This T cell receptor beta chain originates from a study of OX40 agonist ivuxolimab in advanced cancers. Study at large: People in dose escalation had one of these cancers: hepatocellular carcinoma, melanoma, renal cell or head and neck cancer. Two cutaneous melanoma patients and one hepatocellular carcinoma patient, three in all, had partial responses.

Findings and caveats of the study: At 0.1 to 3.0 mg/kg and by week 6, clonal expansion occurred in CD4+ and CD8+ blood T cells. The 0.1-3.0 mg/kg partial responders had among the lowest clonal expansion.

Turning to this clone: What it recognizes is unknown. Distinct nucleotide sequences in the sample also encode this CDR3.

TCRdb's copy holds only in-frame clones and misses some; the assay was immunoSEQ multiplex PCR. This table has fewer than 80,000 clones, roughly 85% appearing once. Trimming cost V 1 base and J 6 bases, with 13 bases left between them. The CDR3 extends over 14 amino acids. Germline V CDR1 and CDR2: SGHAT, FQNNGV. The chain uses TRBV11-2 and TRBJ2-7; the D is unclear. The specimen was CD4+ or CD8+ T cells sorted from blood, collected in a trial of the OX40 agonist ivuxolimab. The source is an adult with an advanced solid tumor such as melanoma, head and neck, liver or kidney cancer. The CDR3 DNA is TGTGCCAGCAGCTTAGTCTATCCCCCCCTCGAGCAGTACTTC. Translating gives CASSLVYPPLEQYF.